These 6 T cell receptor beta chains were sequenced from one sample in a study of blood T cells in healthy people across ages (dated by TCRdb to the mid-2010s). The library relied on 5' RACE. Sequenced using an Illumina HiSeq 2500. The second PCR ran for roughly 7 to 12 cycles and used a J-beta primer mix along with a sample-barcoded 5' primer. TCRdb redid the processing of the public reads, applying fastp at Q25 and MiXCR, and retained in-frame beta chains. Rows with a matching CDR3 protein are joined into one entry that keeps the most common DNA and genes. This sample holds about 1.6 million distinct CDR3 sequences; 30% to 40% were observed only once. Of the sample, around 11% is held by the ten largest clones. What was sequenced was blood. The receptors were sampled from a woman younger than 45 in good health.

There are a few counts of this clonotype. The CDR3 region has the DNA TGTGCCAGCAGCTTATTCGTTGGCTCCTACGAGCAGTACTTC. It translates to CASSLFVGSYEQYF. This rearrangement joins TRBV11-1 to TRBJ2-7; no firm D call. The CDR3 has 14 amino acids. V was trimmed by 2 bases and J by 0 bases, leaving 8 bases between them. Germline CDR1 SGHAT, CDR2 FQDESV (reference sequence).

This clonotype was detected a few times. The rearrangement uses TRBV4-1 and TRBJ1-1; 7 nucleotides agree with TRBD1. This CDR3 spans 17 amino acids. Germline V gene sequence: CDR1 MGHRA, CDR2 YSYEKL. The junction had 10 bases not matched to a gene; V was cut back by 3 bases and J by 0 bases. Written as DNA, the CDR3 is TGCGCCAGCAGCCACCACAGGGGCATAAAGCTGAACACTGAAGCTTTCTTT. Translating it yields CASSHHRGIKLNTEAFF.

CDR3: CASSSTTGMNTEAFF. In DNA form, the CDR3 reads TGTGCCAGCAGTTCAACAACAGGGATGAACACTGAAGCTTTCTTT. The V and J genes are TRBV7-9 and TRBJ1-1, with a weak D call TRBD1 (6 bases). The CDR3 sequence is 15 residues long. Germline loops: CDR1 SEHNR, CDR2 FQNEAQ (reference sequence). V lost 6 bases, J lost 0 bases, and 14 bases lay in between.

This clonotype appeared a few times. This chain uses TRBV9 with TRBJ2-7; 9 bases line up with TRBD1. The CDR3 has 15 amino acids. CDR1 SGDLS and CDR2 YYNGEE come from the germline V gene. J lost 1 base, V lost 4 bases, and 6 bases had no gene match. CDR3 loop: CASSPEGTGSYEQYF. In DNA, the CDR3 is TGTGCCAGCAGCCCAGAGGGGACAGGGTCCTACGAGCAGTACTTC. Supplemented by reference TRBV9 and TRBJ2-7, the full variable domain reads DSGVTQTPKHLITATGQRVTLRCSPRSGDLSVYWYQQSLDQGLQFLIQYYNGEERAKGNILERFSAQQFPDLHSELNLSSLELGDSALYFCASSPEGTGSYEQYFGPGTRLTVT.

About this clonotype itself: Germline is not matched at one junction end, which may reflect a read error. This chain uses TRBV7-3 with TRBJ2-3, with 9 bases matching TRBD1. Germline loops: CDR1 SGHTA, CDR2 FQGTGA. This CDR3 comprises 15 residues. CDR3 amino acids: CASSLITGGDDTQYF. In DNA, the CDR3 is TGTGCCAGCAGCTTAATTACAGGGGGCGACGATACACAGTATTTT.

This chain uses TRBV10-2 with TRBJ1-2, with a weak D call TRBD1 (5 bases). Trimming pared 7 bases from V and 6 bases from J, leaving 21 bases between. CDR1 and CDR2 (germline): WSHSY, SAAADI. The CDR3 runs to 15 residues. The CDR3 DNA follows: TGCGCCAGCACGGCCCAGGCCCAGGGACCCCATGGCTACACCTTC. It yields the protein CASTAQAQGPHGYTF.